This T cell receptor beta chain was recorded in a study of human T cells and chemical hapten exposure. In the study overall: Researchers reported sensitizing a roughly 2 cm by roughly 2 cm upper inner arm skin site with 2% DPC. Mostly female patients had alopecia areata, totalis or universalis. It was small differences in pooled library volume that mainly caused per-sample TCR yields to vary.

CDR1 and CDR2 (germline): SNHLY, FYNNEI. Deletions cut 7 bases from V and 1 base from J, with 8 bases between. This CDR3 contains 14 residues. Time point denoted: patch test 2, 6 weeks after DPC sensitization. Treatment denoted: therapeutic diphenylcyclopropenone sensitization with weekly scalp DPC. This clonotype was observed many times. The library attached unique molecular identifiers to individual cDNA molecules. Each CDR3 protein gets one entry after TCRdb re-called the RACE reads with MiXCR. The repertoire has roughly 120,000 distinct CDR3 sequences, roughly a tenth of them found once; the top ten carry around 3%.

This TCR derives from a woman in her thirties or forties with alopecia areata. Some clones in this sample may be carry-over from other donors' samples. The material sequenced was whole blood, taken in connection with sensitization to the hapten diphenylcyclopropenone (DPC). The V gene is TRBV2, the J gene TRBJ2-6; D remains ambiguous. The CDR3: CASNRGSGANVLTF. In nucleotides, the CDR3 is TGTGCCAGCAACCGTGGGTCTGGGGCCAACGTCCTGACTTTC.